The sequence of this T cell receptor beta chain was determined in a study of T cell changes during pregnancy in multiple sclerosis. The V and J ends lost 6 bases and 2 bases, in that order; junction bases with no gene match: 15. The CDR3 has 17 residues. The repertoire was sequenced with immunoSEQ multiplex PCR; TCRdb's copy has only in-frame clones and lacks some. Here the sample spans about 40,000 clones, over 80% being singletons. The gene calls are TRBV5-3 and TRBJ2-3; 7 bases match TRBD2. TRBV5-3 is sorted into the ORF group, with uncertain function. The material was CD4+ T cells from peripheral blood mononuclear cells, obtained before pregnancy. The TCR comes from a female donor with multiple sclerosis, enrolled in a pregnancy study. CDR3: CARTGLAETNNTDTQYF. The CDR3 DNA is TGTGCCAGAACCGGTCTAGCGGAGACTAATAACACAGATACGCAGTATTTT.